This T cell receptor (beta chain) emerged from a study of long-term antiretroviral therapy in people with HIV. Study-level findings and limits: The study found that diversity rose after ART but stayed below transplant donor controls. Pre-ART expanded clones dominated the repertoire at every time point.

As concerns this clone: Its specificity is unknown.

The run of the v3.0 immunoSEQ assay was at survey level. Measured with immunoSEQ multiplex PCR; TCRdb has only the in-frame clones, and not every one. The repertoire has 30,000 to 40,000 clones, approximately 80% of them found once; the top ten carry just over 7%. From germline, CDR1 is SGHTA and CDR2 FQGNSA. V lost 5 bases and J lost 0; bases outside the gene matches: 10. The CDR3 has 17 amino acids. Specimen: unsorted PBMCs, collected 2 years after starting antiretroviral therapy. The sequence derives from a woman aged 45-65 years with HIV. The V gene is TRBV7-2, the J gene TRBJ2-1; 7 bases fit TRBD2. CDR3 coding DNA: TGTGCCAGCAGCCGCTCTTGGCGGGGGAGCTCCTACAATGAGCAGTTCTTC. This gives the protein CASSRSWRGSSYNEQFF.